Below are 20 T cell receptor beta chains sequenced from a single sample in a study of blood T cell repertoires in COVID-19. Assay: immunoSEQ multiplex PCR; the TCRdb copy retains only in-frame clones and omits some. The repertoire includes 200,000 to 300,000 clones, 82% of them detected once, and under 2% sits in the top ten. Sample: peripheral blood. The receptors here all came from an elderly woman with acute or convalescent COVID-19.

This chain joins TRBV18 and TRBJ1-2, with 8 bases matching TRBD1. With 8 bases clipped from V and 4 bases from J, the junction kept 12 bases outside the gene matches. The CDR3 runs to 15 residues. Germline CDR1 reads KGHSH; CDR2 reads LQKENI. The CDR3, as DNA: TGTGCCAGCCAACCGGGTACCGACAGGGGCTATGGCTACACCTTC. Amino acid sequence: CASQPGTDRGYGYTF.

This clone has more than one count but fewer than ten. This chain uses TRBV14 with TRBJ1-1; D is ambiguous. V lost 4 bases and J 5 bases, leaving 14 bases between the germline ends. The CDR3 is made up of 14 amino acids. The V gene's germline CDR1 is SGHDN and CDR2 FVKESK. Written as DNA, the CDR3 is TGTGCCAGCAGCCCACGAGGGAGTCGGACTGAAGCTTTCTTT. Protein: CASSPRGSRTEAFF.

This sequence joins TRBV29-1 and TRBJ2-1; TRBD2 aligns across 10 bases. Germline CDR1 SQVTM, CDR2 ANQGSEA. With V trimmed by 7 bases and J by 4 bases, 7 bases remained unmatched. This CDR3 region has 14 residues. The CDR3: CSETGTSVYNEQFF. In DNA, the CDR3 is TGCAGCGAAACCGGGACTAGCGTTTACAATGAGCAGTTCTTC.

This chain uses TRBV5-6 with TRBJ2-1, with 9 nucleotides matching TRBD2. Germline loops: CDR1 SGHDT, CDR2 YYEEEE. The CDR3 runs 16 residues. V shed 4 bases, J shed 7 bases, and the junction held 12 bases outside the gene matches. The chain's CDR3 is CASSPRASGAQNEQFF. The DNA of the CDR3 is TGTGCCAGCAGCCCGCGGGCTAGCGGGGCCCAGAATGAGCAGTTCTTC.

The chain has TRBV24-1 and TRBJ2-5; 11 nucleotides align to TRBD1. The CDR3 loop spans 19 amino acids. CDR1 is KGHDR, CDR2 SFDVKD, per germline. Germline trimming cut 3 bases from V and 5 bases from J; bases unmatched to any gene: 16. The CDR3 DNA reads TGTGCCACCAGTGATCCGGACAGGGGGCCGAGGTTCAGCGGGGAGACCCAGTACTTC. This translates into CATSDPDRGPRFSGETQYF.

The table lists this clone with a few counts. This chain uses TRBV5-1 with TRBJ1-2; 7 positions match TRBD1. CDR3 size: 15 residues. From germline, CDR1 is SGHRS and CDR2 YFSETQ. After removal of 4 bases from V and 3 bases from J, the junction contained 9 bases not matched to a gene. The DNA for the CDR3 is TGCGCCAGCAGCCGAGGCAGAGGGGGCGACTATGGCTACACCTTC. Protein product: CASSRGRGGDYGYTF.

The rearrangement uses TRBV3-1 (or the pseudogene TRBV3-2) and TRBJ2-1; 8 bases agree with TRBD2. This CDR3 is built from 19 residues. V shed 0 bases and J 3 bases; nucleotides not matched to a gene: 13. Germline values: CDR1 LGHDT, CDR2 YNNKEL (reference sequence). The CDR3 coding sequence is TGTGCCAGCAGCCAAGATCCCTTCCTGTCGCGGGGGGACTACAATGAGCAGTTCTTC. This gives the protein CASSQDPFLSRGDYNEQFF.

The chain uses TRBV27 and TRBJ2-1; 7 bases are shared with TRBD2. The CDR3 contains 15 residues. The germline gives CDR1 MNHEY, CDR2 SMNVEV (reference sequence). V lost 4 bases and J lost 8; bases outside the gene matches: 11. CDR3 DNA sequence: TGTGCCAGCAGTTGGTCGCGGGAGACCCCCCATGAGCAGTTCTTC. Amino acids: CASSWSRETPHEQFF.

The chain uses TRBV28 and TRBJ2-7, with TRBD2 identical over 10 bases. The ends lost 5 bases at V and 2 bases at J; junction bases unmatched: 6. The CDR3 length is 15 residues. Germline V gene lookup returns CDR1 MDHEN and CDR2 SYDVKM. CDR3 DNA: TGTGCCAGCAGTACAAGGACTAGCGGCACCTACGAGCAGTACTTC. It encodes CASSTRTSGTYEQYF.

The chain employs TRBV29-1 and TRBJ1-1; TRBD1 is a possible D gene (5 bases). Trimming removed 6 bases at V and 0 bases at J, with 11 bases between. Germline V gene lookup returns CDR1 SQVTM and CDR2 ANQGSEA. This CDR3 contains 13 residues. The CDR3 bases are TGCAGCGTAGCGGGACTGATGAACACTGAAGCTTTCTTT. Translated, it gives CSVAGLMNTEAFF.

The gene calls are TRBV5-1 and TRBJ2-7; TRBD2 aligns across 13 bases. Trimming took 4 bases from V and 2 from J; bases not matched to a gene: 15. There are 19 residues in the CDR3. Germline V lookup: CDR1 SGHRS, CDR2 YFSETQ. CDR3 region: CASSESRGGLAGTTYEQYF. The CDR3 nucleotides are TGCGCCAGCAGCGAATCACGGGGGGGACTAGCGGGAACCACCTACGAGCAGTACTTC. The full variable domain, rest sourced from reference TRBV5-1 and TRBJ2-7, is KAGVTQTPRYLIKTRGQQVTLSCSPISGHRSVSWYQQTPGQGLQFLFEYFSETQRNKGNFPGRFSGRQFSNSRSEMNVSTLELGDSALYLCASSESRGGLAGTTYEQYFGPGTRLTVT.

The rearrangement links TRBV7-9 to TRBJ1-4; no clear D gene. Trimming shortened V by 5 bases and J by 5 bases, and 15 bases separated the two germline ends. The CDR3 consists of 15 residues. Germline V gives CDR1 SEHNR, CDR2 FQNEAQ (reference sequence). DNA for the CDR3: TGTGCCAGCAGCCCCTGGGCCGGGAGAAATGAAAAACTGTTTTTT. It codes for CASSPWAGRNEKLFF.

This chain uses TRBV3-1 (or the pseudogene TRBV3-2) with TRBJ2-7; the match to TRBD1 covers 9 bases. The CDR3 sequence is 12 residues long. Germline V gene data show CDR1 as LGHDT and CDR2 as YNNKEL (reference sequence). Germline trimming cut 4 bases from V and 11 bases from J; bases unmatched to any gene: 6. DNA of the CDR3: TGTGCCAGCAGCCGCGGACAGGGGAGGGAGTACTTC. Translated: CASSRGQGREYF.

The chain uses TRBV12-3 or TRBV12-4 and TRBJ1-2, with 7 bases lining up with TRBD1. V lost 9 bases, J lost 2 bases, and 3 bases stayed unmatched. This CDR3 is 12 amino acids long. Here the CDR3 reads CASGDRNYGYTF. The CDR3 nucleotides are TGTGCCAGTGGGGACAGAAACTATGGCTACACCTTC.

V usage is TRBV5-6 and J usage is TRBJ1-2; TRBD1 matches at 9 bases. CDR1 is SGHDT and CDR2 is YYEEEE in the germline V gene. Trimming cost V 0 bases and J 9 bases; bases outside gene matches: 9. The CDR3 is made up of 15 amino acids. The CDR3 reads CASSLDSGQGSSYTF. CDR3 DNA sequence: TGTGCCAGCAGCTTGGATTCGGGACAGGGTAGTAGCTACACCTTC.

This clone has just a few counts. The CDR3 loop is CASSHLGTSGRTGELFF. For the CDR3, the DNA is TGTGCCAGCAGCCACCTAGGGACTAGCGGGAGAACCGGGGAGCTGTTTTTT. The V call is TRBV3-1 (or the pseudogene TRBV3-2), the J call TRBJ2-2; 14 bases align to TRBD2. CDR3 length: 17 residues. J gave up 5 bases and V 3 bases, and 5 bases lay outside the gene matches. CDR1 is LGHDT and CDR2 is YNNKEL in the germline V gene (reference sequence).

CDR3 loop: CASSPGGARGPNYGYTF. In DNA form, the CDR3 reads TGTGCCAGCAGCCCCGGGGGTGCCAGGGGGCCTAACTATGGCTACACCTTC. J is TRBJ1-2 and V is TRBV7-2; 8 bases map to TRBD1. The V and J ends lost 5 bases and 0 bases, in that order; junction bases with no gene match: 11. Germline CDR1 SGHTA, CDR2 FQGNSA. The CDR3 is 17 amino acids.

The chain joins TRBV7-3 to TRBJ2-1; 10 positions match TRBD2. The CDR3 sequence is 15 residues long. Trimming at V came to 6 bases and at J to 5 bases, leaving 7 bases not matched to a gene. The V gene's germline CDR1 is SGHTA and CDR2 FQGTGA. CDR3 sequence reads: CASSTGTSVNNEQFF. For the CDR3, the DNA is TGTGCCAGCAGTACCGGGACTAGCGTAAACAATGAGCAGTTCTTC.

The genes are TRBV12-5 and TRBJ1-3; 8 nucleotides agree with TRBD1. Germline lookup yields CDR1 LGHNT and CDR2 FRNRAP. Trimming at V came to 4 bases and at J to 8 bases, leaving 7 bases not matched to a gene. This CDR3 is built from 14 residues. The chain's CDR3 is CASGSATGGYTIYF. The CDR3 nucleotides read TGTGCTAGTGGTTCCGCCACAGGGGGTTACACCATATATTTT. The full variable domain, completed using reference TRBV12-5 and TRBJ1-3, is DARVTQTPRHKVTEMGQEVTMRCQPILGHNTVFWYRQTMMQGLELLAYFRNRAPLDDSGMPKDRFSAEMPDATLATLKIQPSEPRDSAVYFCASGSATGGYTIYFGEGSWLTVV.

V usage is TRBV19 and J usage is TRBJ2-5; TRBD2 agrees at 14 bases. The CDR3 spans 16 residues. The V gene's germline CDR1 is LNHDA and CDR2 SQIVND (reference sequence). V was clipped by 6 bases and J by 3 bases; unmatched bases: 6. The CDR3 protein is CASSMTSGRGEETQYF. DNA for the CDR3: TGTGCCAGTAGCATGACTAGCGGGAGGGGAGAAGAGACCCAGTACTTC.